These 32 T cell receptor beta chains originate from one sample sequenced in a study of response to subunit inactivated influenza vaccine. TCRdb reanalysed the RT-PCR reads using MiXCR and keeps one entry per CDR3 protein. This repertoire shows fewer than 750,000 distinct CDR3 sequences, about 15% found once; its top ten account for 11%. Sequencing used PBMCs from blood, obtained 11 to 12 days after vaccination. Source of these receptors: a man aged 45-65 years who received an inactivated influenza vaccine.

The chain joins TRBV27 to TRBJ2-2; no definite D call. Trimming removed 4 bases at V and 1 base at J, with 10 bases between. The CDR3 length is 15 residues. Germline lookup yields CDR1 MNHEY and CDR2 SMNVEV (reference sequence). In DNA form, the CDR3 reads TGTGCCAGCAGTTCATTTACCAAGAACACCGGGGAGCTGTTTTTT. It codes for CASSSFTKNTGELFF.

The table lists this clonotype with a few counts. V gene TRBV10-1 combines with J gene TRBJ2-5, with 9 nucleotides matching TRBD1. This CDR3 has 13 residues. The V segment lost 6 bases and the J segment 4 bases; nucleotides outside the gene matches: 3. Germline V gene data show CDR1 as WNHNN and CDR2 as SYGVQD (reference sequence). The CDR3 sequence: CASSNRGLETQYF. As DNA, the CDR3 is TGCGCCAGCAGCAACAGGGGGCTAGAGACCCAGTACTTC.

V is TRBV20-1 and J is TRBJ2-7; TRBD1 matches at 7 bases. This CDR3 is built from 13 residues. Per germline, CDR1 DFQATT and CDR2 SNEGSKA (reference sequence). The trim removed 4 bases at V and 2 bases at J, leaving 5 bases unmatched. CDR3 sequence (DNA): TGCAGTGCTACCCGGGACAGCACCTACGAGCAGTACTTC. Its translation is CSATRDSTYEQYF.

This clonotype occurred a few times. The J gene is TRBJ2-7, the V gene TRBV7-2, with 10 nucleotides matching TRBD2. Trimming at V came to 2 bases and at J to 4 bases, leaving 5 bases not matched to a gene. The CDR3 contains 15 residues. CDR1 SGHTA and CDR2 FQGNSA come from the germline V gene. The CDR3 coding sequence is TGTGCCAGCAGCTTAACGGGACTAGCGCCTTACGAGCAGTACTTC. Its translation is CASSLTGLAPYEQYF.

This clonotype was seen only a few times. The chain carries TRBV5-1 and TRBJ1-6, with 8 bases identical to TRBD1. The CDR3 length is 15 residues. CDR1 SGHRS and CDR2 YFSETQ come from the germline V gene. With 0 bases clipped from V and 10 bases from J, the junction kept 6 bases outside the gene matches. CDR3 DNA sequence: TGCGCCAGCAGCTTGGAAGGGACAGGAGGATCACCCCTCCACTTT. Its translation is CASSLEGTGGSPLHF. Together with reference TRBV5-1 and TRBJ1-6, the CDR3 gives the full variable domain: KAGVTQTPRYLIKTRGQQVTLSCSPISGHRSVSWYQQTPGQGLQFLFEYFSETQRNKGNFPGRFSGRQFSNSRSEMNVSTLELGDSALYLCASSLEGTGGSPLHFGNGTRLTVT.

This clonotype showed up many times. The chain joins TRBV12-3 or TRBV12-4 to TRBJ1-5, with 7 bases aligning to TRBD1. V shed 5 bases, J shed 3 bases, and the junction held 4 bases outside the gene matches. This CDR3 region has 14 residues. The CDR3 nucleotides read TGTGCCAGCAGTCCAGGGACAGCCAATCAGCCCCAGCATTTT. Protein sequence: CASSPGTANQPQHF.

This chain uses TRBV10-3 with TRBJ2-2; TRBD2 matches at 7 bases. The germline CDR1 and CDR2 sequences are ENHRY and SYGVKD. This CDR3 is 17 amino acids long. After removal of 11 bases from V and 6 bases from J, the junction contained 21 bases not matched to a gene. The CDR3 bases are TGTGCCTCCCCCGGGGGGTATAGGCGGGAGAGGTCCGGGGAGCTGTTTTTT. Its translation: CASPGGYRRERSGELFF.

This clonotype showed up just a few times. This chain connects TRBV18 to TRBJ2-7; maybe TRBD1 (6 bases). CDR3 length: 12 amino acids. V gave up 3 bases and J gave up 5 bases, with 8 bases separating them. The germline CDR1 and CDR2 sequences are KGHSH and LQKENI. The DNA for the CDR3 is TGTGCCAGCTCACCCAGGGGCGACGAGCAGTACTTC. Protein sequence: CASSPRGDEQYF.

The table lists this clonotype with many counts. This chain uses TRBV12-3 or TRBV12-4 with TRBJ1-4; D is possibly TRBD1 (6 bases). There are 12 residues in the CDR3. V was cut by 6 bases and J by 8 bases, with 10 bases left in between. The CDR3 spells CASSRGGEKLFF. Here the CDR3 DNA reads TGTGCCAGCAGCAGGGGCGGAGAAAAACTGTTTTTT.

This clonotype has only a few counts. This chain uses TRBV27 with TRBJ1-5, with D unclear. This CDR3 contains 15 residues. Germline lookup yields CDR1 MNHEY and CDR2 SMNVEV (reference sequence). V dropped 3 bases and J dropped 8 bases, with 17 bases sitting between them. The DNA of the CDR3 is TGTGCCAGCAGTTTCTTCGGACGGGAGGGCAAGCCCCAGCATTTT. Residues: CASSFFGREGKPQHF.

This clonotype was observed at least ten times. The CDR3: CAISESTGLGYTF. CDR3 DNA sequence: TGTGCCATCAGTGAGTCTACAGGGCTAGGCTACACCTTC. This rearrangement joins TRBV10-3 to TRBJ1-2; D is perhaps TRBD1 (6 bases). Deletions cut 0 bases from V and 8 bases from J, with 10 bases between. This CDR3 contains 13 residues. In germline, CDR1 is ENHRY, CDR2 SYGVKD.

In its sample, this clonotype was seen a few times. The chain carries TRBV5-1 and TRBJ1-4, with D maybe TRBD1 (6 bases). The CDR3 extends over 15 amino acids. V shed 2 bases and J shed 1 base, with 9 bases lying between them. Germline loops: CDR1 SGHRS, CDR2 YFSETQ. The DNA of the CDR3 is TGCGCCAGCAGCTTAAAGGGGGGAACTAATGAAAAACTGTTTTTT. Amino acid sequence: CASSLKGGTNEKLFF.

In its sample, this clonotype was seen a few times. The gene calls are TRBV12-3 or TRBV12-4 and TRBJ1-2; D gene uncertain. Between the trimmed V and J ends, which lost 6 bases and 4 bases, there was a span of 9 bases. The CDR3 length is 12 residues. In DNA form, the CDR3 reads TGTGCCAGCAGGGAATATGGCTATGGCTACACCTTC. This sequence encodes CASREYGYGYTF.

The J gene is TRBJ1-1, the V gene TRBV28; D call uncertain. Germline CDR1 and CDR2: MDHEN and SYDVKM. The CDR3 runs 15 residues. Between the trimmed V and J ends, which lost 5 bases and 6 bases, there was a span of 19 bases. CDR3 DNA sequence: TGTGCCAGCAGTGCCTCCTATAGCGGGAGGGCTGAAGCTTTCTTT. It is translated as CASSASYSGRAEAFF.

This clonotype was counted between two and nine times. This chain connects TRBV25-1 to TRBJ2-3, with D tentatively TRBD1 (7 bases). Trimming took off 5 bases at V and 1 base at J, with 16 bases between the two ends. The CDR3 is made up of 16 amino acids. Germline CDR1 is MGHDK and CDR2 is SYGVNS. The CDR3 DNA reads TGTGCCAGCAGTAACCACCGCGGGACAGGCACAGATACGCAGTATTTT. Its translation is CASSNHRGTGTDTQYF. Combining the CDR3 with reference TRBV25-1 and TRBJ2-3 gives the whole variable domain EADIYQTPRYLVIGTGKKITLECSQTMGHDKMYWYQQDPGMELHLIHYSYGVNSTEKGDLSSESTVSRIRTEHFPLTLESARPSHTSQYLCASSNHRGTGTDTQYFGPGTRLTVL.

This clonotype was seen a few times. This sequence joins TRBV20-1 and TRBJ2-4, with TRBD2 matching 14 bases. Germline-derived CDR1 and CDR2 are DFQATT and SNEGSKA (reference sequence). CDR3 size: 18 residues. The V segment lost 0 bases and the J segment 6 bases; nucleotides outside the gene matches: 10. Here the CDR3 reads CSARESGTSGGLGNIQYF. In DNA form, the CDR3 reads TGCAGTGCTAGAGAGTCCGGGACTAGCGGGGGCCTGGGAAACATTCAGTACTTC.

This clonotype was counted between two and nine times. This chain connects TRBV9 to TRBJ1-6; 9 bases fit TRBD1. Germline-derived CDR1 and CDR2 are SGDLS and YYNGEE. With 3 bases clipped from V and 7 bases from J, the junction kept 8 bases outside the gene matches. This CDR3 contains 16 residues. CDR3 region: CASSATQGAGNSPLHF. Written as DNA, the CDR3 is TGTGCCAGCAGCGCGACACAGGGGGCAGGGAATTCACCCCTCCACTTT.

CDR3 in amino acids: CASYPDRGTYEQYF. As DNA, the CDR3 is TGCGCCAGCTACCCCGACAGGGGGACCTACGAGCAGTACTTC. V and J are TRBV5-1 and TRBJ2-7; 9 positions match TRBD1. Losses at the gene ends were 7 bases for V and 2 bases for J; bases not matched to a gene: 7. This CDR3 comprises 14 residues. From germline, CDR1 is SGHRS and CDR2 YFSETQ.

This chain links TRBV15 with TRBJ2-1; 8 positions agree with TRBD2. The CDR3 is 16 residues long. Germline lookup yields CDR1 LNHNV and CDR2 YYDKDF (reference sequence). Trimming cost V 0 bases and J 9 bases; bases outside gene matches: 10. The CDR3 sequence is CATSRDFWTSSSEQFF. Written as DNA, the CDR3 is TGTGCCACCAGCAGAGATTTCTGGACTAGCTCGTCTGAGCAGTTCTTC.

The chain is built from TRBV7-9 and TRBJ2-1; 7 bases match TRBD1. Germline lookup yields CDR1 SEHNR and CDR2 FQNEAQ (reference sequence). With V trimmed by 1 base and J by 3 bases, 3 bases remained unmatched. The CDR3 totals 15 residues. CDR3 nucleotide sequence: TGTGCCAGCAGCTTAGGACAGGGCGTCTACAATGAGCAGTTCTTC. As protein: CASSLGQGVYNEQFF.

The sample holds many counts of this clonotype. The rearrangement uses TRBV28 and TRBJ2-2; 8 bases are a match to TRBD2. This CDR3 spans 18 amino acids. V trimming: 2 bases; J trimming: 4 bases; junction bases outside the gene matches: 12. Germline values: CDR1 MDHEN, CDR2 SYDVKM. CDR3 nucleotides: TGTGCCAGCAGTTTAGGAGCGGGAGCCTGGGTCCCCACCGGGGAGCTGTTTTTT. Its protein is CASSLGAGAWVPTGELFF.

A few counts support this clonotype. The gene calls are TRBV10-3 and TRBJ2-5; TRBD2 aligns across 8 bases. CDR3 size: 14 residues. In germline, CDR1 is ENHRY, CDR2 SYGVKD. The V and J ends lost 2 bases and 1 base, in that order; junction bases with no gene match: 0. CDR3 sequence (DNA): TGTGCCATCAGTGAGCGGGGGGGCCAAGAGACCCAGTACTTC. Its protein is CAISERGGQETQYF.

This clonotype was counted many times. The chain carries TRBV29-1 and TRBJ2-1; D remains unclear. This CDR3 has 10 residues. Trimming stripped 1 base from V and 7 bases from J, with 2 bases between. Germline loops: CDR1 SQVTM, CDR2 ANQGSEA. CDR3: CSVEGNEQFF. CDR3 DNA: TGCAGCGTTGAAGGTAATGAGCAGTTCTTC.

This clonotype was seen more than once but under ten times. This chain links TRBV12-3 or TRBV12-4 with TRBJ2-4; D tentatively reads TRBD1 or TRBD2 (6 bases each). Trimming left V 5 bases short and J 3 bases short, with 14 bases between. This CDR3 comprises 15 residues. Here the CDR3 reads CASSRGVFFKNIQYF. The DNA of the CDR3 is TGTGCCAGCAGTAGGGGGGTATTCTTCAAAAACATTCAGTACTTC.

This clonotype has only a few counts. This chain uses TRBV12-3 or TRBV12-4 with TRBJ2-1, with 8 bases lining up with TRBD2. V shed 3 bases and J 6 bases; nucleotides not matched to a gene: 7. The CDR3 has 15 residues. The CDR3 sequence is CASSFKSGGPNEQFF. Here the CDR3 DNA reads TGTGCCAGCAGTTTCAAATCGGGAGGGCCCAATGAGCAGTTCTTC.

This clonotype has just a few counts. This chain uses TRBV10-3 with TRBJ2-3; 9 nucleotides align to TRBD2. The germline V gene has CDR1 ENHRY and CDR2 SYGVKD. J lost 3 bases, V lost 5 bases, and 9 bases had no gene match. The CDR3 totals 16 residues. The CDR3 region is CAISTSLAGTTDTQYF. The CDR3 DNA reads TGTGCCATCAGTACTTCTCTAGCGGGGACGACAGATACGCAGTATTTT.

This clonotype was detected a few times. The rearrangement joins TRBV24-1 to TRBJ2-7; 7 bases line up with TRBD1. Germline V gives CDR1 KGHDR, CDR2 SFDVKD. CDR3 size: 13 residues. Trimming at V came to 3 bases and at J to 2 bases, leaving 0 bases not matched to a gene. The CDR3 loop reads CATSDTGAYEQYF. CDR3 DNA: TGTGCCACCAGTGATACAGGGGCCTACGAGCAGTACTTC.

The J gene is TRBJ2-5, the V gene TRBV30; the D gene is possibly TRBD1 (5 bases). Germline CDR1 GTSNPN, CDR2 SVGIG (reference sequence). The V end lost 1 base, the J end lost 1 base, and 7 bases lay between the germline ends. The length of the CDR3 is 13 residues. CDR3 sequence (DNA): TGTGCCTGGAGTGCAGGGTTCCAAGAGACCCAGTACTTC. Protein product: CAWSAGFQETQYF.

This clonotype was observed at least ten times. The CDR3 sequence is CASSLARSYEQYF. As DNA, the CDR3 is TGTGCCAGCAGTTTAGCGAGGAGCTACGAGCAGTACTTC. This chain joins TRBV12-3 or TRBV12-4 and TRBJ2-7; D gene uncertain. The CDR3 covers 13 residues. Trimming left V 0 bases short and J 3 bases short, with 6 bases between.

As DNA, the CDR3 is TGTGCCTGTGATTTATCCAACAGGGGACCTAGGAATGAGCAGTTCTTC. Its protein is CACDLSNRGPRNEQFF. The genes are TRBV30 and TRBJ2-1; 7 bases agree with TRBD1. CDR1 and CDR2 (germline): GTSNPN, SVGIG (reference sequence). The V segment lost 6 bases and the J segment 7 bases; nucleotides outside the gene matches: 18. This CDR3 is built from 16 residues.

This clonotype was observed a handful of times. The V and J genes are TRBV20-1 and TRBJ2-3; D is tentatively TRBD1 or TRBD2 (6 bases each). V lost 1 base, J lost 3 bases, and 8 bases lay in between. CDR1 and CDR2 from the germline V gene are DFQATT and SNEGSKA (reference sequence). The CDR3 has 13 residues. The CDR3 DNA is TGCAGTGCTAGAGGGGGGGCGACAGATACGCAGTATTTT. Translating it yields CSARGGATDTQYF.

This clonotype was picked up a small number of times. The chain carries TRBV3-1 and TRBJ2-7; unclear D gene. CDR1 and CDR2 (germline): LGHDT, YNNKEL (reference sequence). The CDR3 spans 13 residues. V lost 0 bases and J lost 9, with 12 bases in between. The CDR3 is CASSQEKGGGQYF. CDR3 sequence (DNA): TGTGCCAGCAGCCAAGAAAAGGGCGGTGGGCAGTACTTC.